This entry lists 30 T cell receptor beta chains sequenced from one sample in a study of circulating tumor DNA in untreated peripheral T-cell lymphoma. Repertoires were generated with immunoSEQ multiplex PCR, while TCRdb's copy carries only in-frame clones and drops some. This sample has 1,000 or so clones, with around 84% found just once. Material for sequencing was tumor tissue. These receptors were obtained from a human donor with peripheral T-cell lymphoma.

The chain has TRBV28 and TRBJ2-6; D may be TRBD1 or TRBD2 (5 bases each). Looked up from germline, CDR1 is MDHEN and CDR2 is SYDVKM. V dropped 11 bases and J dropped 0 bases, with 17 bases sitting between them. This CDR3 is 16 amino acids long. The CDR3 nucleotides read TGTGCCCTTTCCTCCGGGACCCCCTCTGGGGCCAACGTCCTGACTTTC. It translates to CALSSGTPSGANVLTF.

V is TRBV19 and J is TRBJ1-2; D gene unclear. Per the germline V gene, CDR1 is LNHDA and CDR2 is SQIVND (reference sequence). CDR3 length: 13 residues. The V end was cut by 4 bases, the J end by 8 bases, with 14 bases between. CDR3 protein: CASSTDFGRGYTF. The CDR3 region has the DNA TGTGCCAGTAGTACCGACTTCGGGCGCGGCTACACCTTC.

The chain recombines TRBV6-8 with TRBJ2-3, with D hard to call. V lost 0 bases and J 0 bases, leaving 13 bases between the germline ends. Germline V gene lookup returns CDR1 MNHGY and CDR2 SAAAGT. The CDR3 consists of 17 residues. This CDR3 reads CASSYSPGGGSTDTQYF. DNA for the CDR3: TGTGCCAGCAGTTACTCCCCCGGTGGCGGAAGCACAGATACGCAGTATTTT.

DNA of the CDR3: TGTGCCAGCAGTTTATTAGCGGGCCGCACAGATACGCAGTATTTT. It is translated as CASSLLAGRTDTQYF. The rearrangement joins TRBV28 to TRBJ2-3; TRBD2 matches at 7 bases. The CDR3 is made up of 15 amino acids. Germline V gives CDR1 MDHEN, CDR2 SYDVKM. J lost 1 base, V lost 1 base, and 2 bases had no gene match.

V usage is TRBV16 and J usage is TRBJ1-5; D is uncertain. There are 13 residues in the CDR3. Germline V gene sequence: CDR1 KGHSY, CDR2 FQNENV. V was trimmed by 4 bases and J by 9 bases, leaving 13 bases between them. CDR3 DNA sequence: TGTGCCAGCAGCCCGGCAGGCATTCGGCCCCAGCATTTT. This translates into CASSPAGIRPQHF.

The V and J genes are TRBV11-3 and TRBJ2-1; TRBD2 matches 15 bases. Germline assignment: CDR1 SGHNT and CDR2 YENEEA. This CDR3 spans 16 amino acids. V dropped 5 bases and J dropped 6; count of bases not matched to a gene: 5. CDR3: CASSQRTSGGANEQFF. CDR3 nucleotides: TGTGCCAGCAGCCAAAGGACTAGCGGGGGGGCCAATGAGCAGTTCTTC.

A few counts support this clone. The gene calls are TRBV6-8 and TRBJ1-4; the D is unclear. Trimming stripped 2 bases from V and 7 bases from J, with 8 bases between. Per germline, CDR1 MNHGY and CDR2 SAAAGT. This CDR3 comprises 13 residues. As DNA, the CDR3 is TGTGCCAGCAGTTACAGGTCGGGTGAAAAACTGTTTTTT. This encodes CASSYRSGEKLFF.

This clone was observed once. The chain joins TRBV6-8 to TRBJ1-2, with D maybe TRBD1 (6 bases). Germline loops: CDR1 MNHGY, CDR2 SAAAGT. Trimming took off 6 bases at V and 4 bases at J, with 15 bases between the two ends. The CDR3 consists of 14 residues. CDR3: CASRERQGSYGYTF. DNA of the CDR3: TGTGCCAGCAGGGAACGGCAGGGGAGCTATGGCTACACCTTC.

The V gene is TRBV10-3, the J gene TRBJ1-1; the D is unclear. The germline CDR1 and CDR2 sequences are ENHRY and SYGVKD. The CDR3 totals 12 residues. The V end was cut by 2 bases, the J end by 5 bases, with 6 bases between. In DNA form, the CDR3 reads TGTGCCATCAGTGAGGTTAGGACTGAAGCTTTCTTT. Translation gives CAISEVRTEAFF.

This clone has just a few counts. In nucleotides, the CDR3 is TGTGCCAGCAGCTTACTCCTTGAAGACACTGAAGCTTTCTTT. It yields the protein CASSLLLEDTEAFF. The V gene is TRBV11-3, the J gene TRBJ1-1; D not resolved. Germline V gene data show CDR1 as SGHNT and CDR2 as YENEEA. With 2 bases removed from V and 3 bases from J, the gap between germline ends came to 10 bases. The CDR3 is 14 amino acids.

The V call is TRBV6-8, the J call TRBJ2-7; 10 bases align to TRBD1. Trimming cost V 6 bases and J 2 bases; bases outside gene matches: 7. Germline V gene data show CDR1 as MNHGY and CDR2 as SAAAGT. The CDR3 has 15 residues. The CDR3 DNA is TGTGCCAGCAGCCAAGGACAGGGGGGAGCCTACGAGCAGTACTTC. This sequence encodes CASSQGQGGAYEQYF.

V and J are TRBV28 and TRBJ2-1; D is undetermined. This CDR3 comprises 12 residues. CDR1 is MDHEN, CDR2 SYDVKM, per germline. The V gene lost 4 bases and the J gene lost 9 bases, with 10 bases spanning the gap. The CDR3 DNA sequence: TGTGCCAGCAGTTCTCGGGCGGTTGAGCAGTTCTTC. Protein sequence: CASSSRAVEQFF.

The gene calls are TRBV11-3 and TRBJ2-5, with TRBD1 matching 9 bases. Germline trimming cut 3 bases from V and 2 bases from J; bases unmatched to any gene: 1. CDR3 length: 14 amino acids. Per germline, CDR1 SGHNT and CDR2 YENEEA. The CDR3 DNA is TGTGCCAGCAGCTTGACAGGGGGACAAGAGACCCAGTACTTC. Translating gives CASSLTGGQETQYF.

The chain joins TRBV6-8 to TRBJ2-3; D is unresolved. Germline lookup yields CDR1 MNHGY and CDR2 SAAAGT. Trimming took off 5 bases at V and 1 base at J, with 13 bases between the two ends. This CDR3 region has 15 residues. CDR3: CASSDGQVGTDTQYF. CDR3 coding DNA: TGTGCCAGCAGTGACGGCCAGGTGGGCACAGATACGCAGTATTTT.

This clone was seen once. This sequence joins TRBV10-3 and TRBJ2-5; the D gene could be TRBD1 or TRBD2 (5 bases each). V was cut by 0 bases and J by 4 bases, with 12 bases left in between. The CDR3 spans 15 residues. Germline V gene data show CDR1 as ENHRY and CDR2 as SYGVKD. CDR3 loop: CAISESWGKGETQYF. CDR3 bases: TGTGCCATCAGTGAGTCCTGGGGGAAGGGAGAGACCCAGTACTTC.

The chain uses TRBV30 and TRBJ2-7; D remains ambiguous. Trimming removed 2 bases from V and 2 bases from J, with 7 bases in between. CDR3 length equals 12 residues. Germline V gives CDR1 GTSNPN, CDR2 SVGIG (reference sequence). This CDR3 is CAWSSYPYEQYF. In nucleotides, the CDR3 is TGTGCCTGGAGTTCCTACCCCTACGAGCAGTACTTC.

CDR3 bases: TGTGCCACCAGCAGAGATAAGAGGGGGATGAGTTACACCTTC. Its protein product is CATSRDKRGMSYTF. The chain recombines TRBV15 with TRBJ1-2; TRBD1 might be the D (6 bases). The CDR3 runs to 14 residues. The V end was cut by 0 bases, the J end by 11 bases, with 16 bases between. CDR1 and CDR2 (germline): LNHNV, YYDKDF (reference sequence).

The rearrangement uses TRBV18 and TRBJ1-1; D is perhaps TRBD1 (5 bases). Trimming shortened V by 0 bases and J by 5 bases, and 16 bases separated the two germline ends. This CDR3 has 16 residues. Germline V lookup: CDR1 KGHSH, CDR2 LQKENI. The CDR3 reads CASSPPKLRGRTEAFF. The CDR3, as DNA: TGTGCCAGCTCACCACCAAAGCTGAGGGGACGAACTGAAGCTTTCTTT.

This clone has only one observation. The chain joins TRBV7-5 to TRBJ2-5; the table's TRBD2 call for D was not verified on the DNA. TRBV7-5 constitutes a pseudogene. CDR3 length: 14 amino acids. This chain's CDR3 is CASSPPGEFMAQYF. CDR3 DNA sequence: TGTGCCAGCAGCCCCCCGGGGGAGTTTATGGCCCAGTACTTC.

The chain combines TRBV6-8 with TRBJ1-1; no clear D. Germline-derived CDR1 and CDR2 are MNHGY and SAAAGT. Trimming left V 3 bases short and J 1 base short, with 12 bases between. The CDR3 sequence is 15 residues long. The CDR3 nucleotides are TGTGCCAGCAGTTATGCCCGAGATCCGAACACTGAAGCTTTCTTT. As protein: CASSYARDPNTEAFF.

This clone was counted between two and nine times. The rearrangement links TRBV6-8 to TRBJ2-1, with a tentative D call TRBD1 (6 bases). The V gene's germline CDR1 is MNHGY and CDR2 SAAAGT. The CDR3 has 18 amino acids. Trimming removed 4 bases from V and 6 bases from J, with 25 bases in between. The DNA of the CDR3 is TGTGCCAGCAGTTTAGTCCCGGGACACTCTAAGTGGGGCAATGAGCAGTTCTTC. Translated: CASSLVPGHSKWGNEQFF.

This chain links TRBV11-3 with TRBJ2-5; D call uncertain. CDR1 is SGHNT and CDR2 is YENEEA in the germline V gene. The CDR3 is 14 amino acids. Trimming took off 4 bases at V and 1 base at J, with 10 bases between the two ends. CDR3 DNA sequence: TGTGCCAGCAGCTCCTTTGGGGTCCAAGAGACCCAGTACTTC. Translation: CASSSFGVQETQYF.

The chain couples TRBV11-3 to TRBJ2-6, with D perhaps TRBD1 or TRBD2 (5 bases each). This CDR3 contains 17 residues. Germline CDR1 SGHNT, CDR2 YENEEA. V was trimmed by 2 bases and J by 0 bases, leaving 11 bases between them. The CDR3 spells CASSLTGPSSGANVLTF. The CDR3 DNA sequence: TGTGCCAGCAGCTTAACGGGACCCAGCTCTGGGGCCAACGTCCTGACTTTC.

The V and J genes are TRBV6-8 and TRBJ2-1, with D tentatively TRBD2 (5 bases). The CDR3 spans 13 residues. CDR1 is MNHGY and CDR2 is SAAAGT in the germline V gene. V lost 7 bases to trimming and J lost 6 bases, with 13 bases between them. CDR3 in DNA: TGTGCCAGCACGAGGGAAGAAGTCAATGAGCAGTTCTTC. It codes for CASTREEVNEQFF.

There are a few counts of this clone. This chain connects TRBV6-8 to TRBJ1-1, with D hard to call. The V gene's germline CDR1 is MNHGY and CDR2 SAAAGT. This CDR3 is 13 amino acids long. Trimming pared 2 bases from V and 4 bases from J, leaving 8 bases between. The CDR3: CASSYEFTTEAFF. As DNA, the CDR3 is TGTGCCAGCAGTTACGAGTTTACCACTGAAGCTTTCTTT.

The chain combines TRBV29-1 with TRBJ2-3; D is undetermined. Germline CDR1 is SQVTM and CDR2 is ANQGSEA. This CDR3 comprises 15 residues. Trimming took off 4 bases at V and 5 bases at J, with 19 bases between the two ends. In DNA form, the CDR3 reads TGCAGCGTTGCCGGCAGCGTTTCAGGTGGAGATACGCAGTATTTT. This sequence encodes CSVAGSVSGGDTQYF.

The chain is built from TRBV14 and TRBJ2-1; no reliable D call. The CDR3 is made up of 12 amino acids. V lost 8 bases and J lost 8, with 13 bases in between. Germline V CDR1 and CDR2: SGHDN, FVKESK. The CDR3 sequence: CASANIWDEQFF. The CDR3 DNA reads TGTGCCAGCGCTAACATTTGGGATGAGCAGTTCTTC.

The chain joins TRBV5-1 to TRBJ2-1; the D gene is possibly TRBD2 (6 bases). V lost 0 bases, J lost 2 bases, and 18 bases lay in between. CDR3 length equals 18 residues. Germline-derived CDR1 and CDR2 are SGHRS and YFSETQ. The CDR3 loop reads CASSLEGGGDPPYNEQFF. As DNA, the CDR3 is TGCGCCAGCAGCTTGGAAGGCGGCGGGGACCCCCCCTACAATGAGCAGTTCTTC.

The chain uses TRBV6-8 and TRBJ2-3; 8 bases align to TRBD2. The V and J ends lost 4 bases and 1 base, in that order; junction bases with no gene match: 7. CDR1 MNHGY and CDR2 SAAAGT come from the germline V gene. CDR3 length: 16 amino acids. The CDR3 loop reads CASSSGLAGGTDTQYF. CDR3 DNA: TGTGCCAGCAGTTCCGGCCTAGCGGGCGGCACAGATACGCAGTATTTT.

J is TRBJ2-5 and V is TRBV11-3; TRBD1 agrees at 9 bases. The CDR3 has 15 residues. V lost 5 bases and J lost 1; bases outside the gene matches: 5. Germline V gene lookup returns CDR1 SGHNT and CDR2 YENEEA. The CDR3 loop reads CASSRGTGIQETQYF. DNA of the CDR3: TGTGCCAGCAGCAGGGGGACAGGGATCCAAGAGACCCAGTACTTC.